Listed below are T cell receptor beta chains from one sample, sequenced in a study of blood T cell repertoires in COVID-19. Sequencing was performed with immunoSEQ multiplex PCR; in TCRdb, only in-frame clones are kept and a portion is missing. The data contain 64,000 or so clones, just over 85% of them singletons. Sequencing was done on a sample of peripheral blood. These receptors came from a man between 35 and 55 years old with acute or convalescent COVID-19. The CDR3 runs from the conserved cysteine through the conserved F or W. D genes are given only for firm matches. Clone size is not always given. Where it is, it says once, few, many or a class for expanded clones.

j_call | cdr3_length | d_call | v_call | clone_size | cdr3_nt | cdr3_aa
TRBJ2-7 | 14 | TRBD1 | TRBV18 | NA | TGTGCCAGCTCTACAGGGGATTATACCTACGAGCAGTACTTC | CASSTGDYTYEQYF
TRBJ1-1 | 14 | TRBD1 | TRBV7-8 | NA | TGTGCCAGCAGCCAGGGACAGGTGAACACTGAAGCTTTCTTT | CASSQGQVNTEAFF
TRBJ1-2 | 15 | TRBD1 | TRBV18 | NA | TGTGCCAGCTCACCACCGGGACAGGGGGTTGGCGGCTACACCTTC | CASSPPGQGVGGYTF
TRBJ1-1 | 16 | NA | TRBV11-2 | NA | TGTGCCAGCAGCTTAGGGGTCTCCTTAACGGGCACTGAAGCTTTCTTT | CASSLGVSLTGTEAFF
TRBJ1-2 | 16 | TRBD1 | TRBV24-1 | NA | TGTGCCACTGTCCCCGGGACAGTGGGACCTAACTATGGCTACACCTTC | CATVPGTVGPNYGYTF
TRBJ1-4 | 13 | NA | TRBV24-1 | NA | TGTGCCACCAGTGATTTCAGTAATGAAAAACTGTTTTTT | CATSDFSNEKLFF
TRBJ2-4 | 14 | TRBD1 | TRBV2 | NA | TGTGCCTGCGAACGGGACAGGGAGAAAAACATTCAGTACTTC | CACERDREKNIQYF
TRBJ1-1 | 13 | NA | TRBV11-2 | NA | TGTGCCAGCAGCTTGGGGGGGCCGGGAGCGGCTTTCTTT | CASSLGGPGAAFF
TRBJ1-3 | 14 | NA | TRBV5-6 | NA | TGTGCCAGCAGCTTATCTACAGTCCGCCACACCATATATTTT | CASSLSTVRHTIYF
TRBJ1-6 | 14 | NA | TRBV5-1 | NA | TGCGCCAGCAGCTTGGAGGGAGGCAATTCACCCCTCCACTTT | CASSLEGGNSPLHF
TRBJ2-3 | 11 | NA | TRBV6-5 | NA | TGTGCCAGCAGTTCGGGTTATACGCAGTATTTT | CASSSGYTQYF
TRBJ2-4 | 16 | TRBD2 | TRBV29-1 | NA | TGCAGCGTTGAAGACGCTAGCGGGGGGGCCAAAAACATTCAGTACTTC | CSVEDASGGAKNIQYF
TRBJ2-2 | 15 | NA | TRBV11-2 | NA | TGTGCCAGCAGCTTAGGTTGGGGCGACACCGGGGAGCTGTTTTTT | CASSLGWGDTGELFF
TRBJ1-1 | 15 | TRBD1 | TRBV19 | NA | TGTGCCAGTAGTTCCGAGGACAGGGCGGGCACTGAAGCTTTCTTT | CASSSEDRAGTEAFF
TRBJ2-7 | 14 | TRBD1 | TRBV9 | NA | TGTGCCAGCAGCTCGACAGGGGTTGCCTACGAGCAGTACTTC | CASSSTGVAYEQYF
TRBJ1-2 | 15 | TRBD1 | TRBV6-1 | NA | TGTGCCAGCAGACGTCCGGGACAGGCTGCCTATGGCTACACCTTC | CASRRPGQAAYGYTF
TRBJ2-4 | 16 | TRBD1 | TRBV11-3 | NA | TGTGCCAGCAGCTTAGAGACAGGGGGCGCGAAAAACATTCAGTACTTC | CASSLETGGAKNIQYF
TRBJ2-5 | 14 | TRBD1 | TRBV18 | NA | TGTGCCAGCTCACTTCAGGGGGCGGAAGAGACCCAGTACTTC | CASSLQGAEETQYF
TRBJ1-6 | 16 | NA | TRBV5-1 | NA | TGCGCCATCAATTTCCCCAGGCGGGGTAGGAATTCACCCCTCCACTTT | CAINFPRRGRNSPLHF
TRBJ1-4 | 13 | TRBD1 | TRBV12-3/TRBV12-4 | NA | TGTGCCAGCAGCCGGGACAGGGGCGAAAAACTGTTTTTT | CASSRDRGEKLFF
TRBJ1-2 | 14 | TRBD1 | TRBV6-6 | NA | TGTGCCAGCAGCACCTCGGGACAGATCTATGGCTACACCTTC | CASSTSGQIYGYTF
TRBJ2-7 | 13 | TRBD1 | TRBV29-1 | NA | TGCAGCGTGACCGGGACAGGGATTTACGAGCAGTACTTC | CSVTGTGIYEQYF
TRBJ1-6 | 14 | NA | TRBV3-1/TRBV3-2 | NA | TGTGCCAGCAGCCAAAGCGGGACTAATTCACCCCTCCACTTT | CASSQSGTNSPLHF
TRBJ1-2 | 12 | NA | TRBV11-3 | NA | TGTGCCAGCAGCTTACGCGGCTATGGCTACACCTTC | CASSLRGYGYTF
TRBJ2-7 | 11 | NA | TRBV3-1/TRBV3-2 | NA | TGTGCCAGCAGTCGAGATGTCGAGCAGTACTTC | CASSRDVEQYF
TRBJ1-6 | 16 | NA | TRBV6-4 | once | TGTGCCAGCAGTCCCCCCCCCGCGTGGGAGGGGATGCCCCTCCACTTT | CASSPPPAWEGMPLHF
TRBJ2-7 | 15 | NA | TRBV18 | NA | TGTGCCAGCTCACCACAAAGATGGGCTCCCAACGAGCAGTACTTC | CASSPQRWAPNEQYF
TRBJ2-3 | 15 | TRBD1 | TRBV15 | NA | TGTGCCACCAGCAGGAGGAGAGGGGGCCCAGATACGCAGTATTTT | CATSRRRGGPDTQYF
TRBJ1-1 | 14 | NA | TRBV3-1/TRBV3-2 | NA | TGTGCCAGCAGTTATTCGGGGACAAACACTGAAGCTTTCTTT | CASSYSGTNTEAFF